This TCR beta chain was found in a study of blood T cells in healthy people across ages. Notes on the study in general: It was held that diversity estimates obtained from one million T cells represented underestimates.

Next came a second PCR, run for roughly 7 to 12 cycles, which used a sample-barcoded 5' primer along with a J-beta primer mix. Every cDNA molecule bore a tag from a template-switch adaptor containing 12 random nucleotides. TCRdb processed the 5' RACE reads anew with MiXCR; each CDR3 protein has one entry. Of some 1.6 million distinct CDR3 sequences listed, 30% to 40% are singletons. The germline V and J ends were trimmed by 4 bases and 5 bases, with 8 bases remaining between them. The CDR3 spans 13 residues. Germline CDR1 is MNHEY and CDR2 is SMNVEV (reference sequence). As to this clonotype: The antigen is not known.

The gene calls are TRBV27 and TRBJ2-2; D gene ambiguous. This receptor was identified in a woman aged 25 to 45 in good health. Sequencing was done on a sample of blood. The chain's CDR3 is CASSSLRTGELFF. Written as DNA, the CDR3 is TGTGCCAGCAGTTCGCTGCGGACCGGGGAGCTGTTTTTT.